This T cell receptor (beta chain) comes out of a study of blood T cells in healthy people across ages. The CDR3 is 13 amino acids. Trimming took off 2 bases at V and 12 bases at J, with 11 bases between the two ends. Germline V gene lookup returns CDR1 ENHRY and CDR2 SYGVKD. Note on this clonotype: Its target is unknown.

General study results and limits: Per million T cells, TCR beta diversity dropped about linearly as age rose.

Together with a sample-barcoded 5' primer, a J-beta primer mix was included in a second PCR lasting about 7 to 12 cycles. TCRdb re-called the 5' RACE reads through MiXCR, storing one row per CDR3 protein. The table has over 950,000 distinct CDR3 sequences, just over 50% seen once. This receptor was taken from a woman aged 55-75 years in good health. The rearrangement links TRBV10-3 to TRBJ1-6; D might be TRBD1 (6 bases). The sequencing input was blood. CDR3 in amino acids: CAISEGGGKPLHF. The DNA for the CDR3 is TGTGCCATCAGTGAGGGAGGGGGAAAACCCCTCCACTTT.